A selection of T cell receptor beta chains follows, all from one sample in a study of regulatory T cells in long-lasting Graves disease. TCRdb redid the calling of the multiplex PCR reads with MiXCR, one entry per CDR3 protein. The repertoire includes hundreds of thousands of distinct CDR3 sequences, about 17% of them detected once, and roughly 10% sits in the top ten. The sample also formed part of further work on T cells in Graves' hyperthyroidism and ophthalmopathy.

The sequences come from peripheral blood mononuclear cells (PBMCs), collected at new diagnosis, from a patient treated with antithyroid drugs. These receptors originate from a woman aged 25 to 39 with Graves disease. Both conserved end residues are part of each CDR3. Fields, in order: V gene, clone size, J gene, D gene, CDR3 protein, CDR3 DNA. A D gene is named only where the DNA matches it firmly. The size of a clone is reported for some rows only, either as once, few or many, or as a class for expanded clones.

V gene: TRBV28; clone size: few; J gene: TRBJ1-5; D gene: TRBD1; CDR3 protein: CASSLPDRHNQPQHF; CDR3 DNA: TGTGCCAGCAGCCTCCCGGACAGGCACAATCAGCCCCAGCATTTT
V gene: TRBV20-1; clone size: many; J gene: TRBJ2-3; D gene: TRBD2; CDR3 protein: CSARDFTSGRADTQYF; CDR3 DNA: TGCAGTGCTAGAGATTTCACAAGCGGGAGAGCAGATACGCAGTATTTT
V gene: TRBV3-1; clone size: NA; J gene: TRBJ1-1; D gene: TRBD1; CDR3 protein: CASSQGTGKTEAFF; CDR3 DNA: TGTGCCAGCAGCCAAGGGACAGGGAAGACTGAAGCTTTCTTT
V gene: TRBV4-3; clone size: NA; J gene: TRBJ2-7; D gene: NA; CDR3 protein: CASSLSLKSSYEQYF; CDR3 DNA: TGCGCCAGCAGCCTAAGCCTTAAGAGCTCCTACGAGCAGTACTTC
V gene: TRBV6-5; clone size: NA; J gene: TRBJ2-7; D gene: TRBD2; CDR3 protein: CASSYTGGEGYEQYF; CDR3 DNA: TGTGCCAGCAGTTACACCGGGGGGGAGGGCTACGAGCAGTACTTC
V gene: TRBV27; clone size: many; J gene: TRBJ2-1; D gene: NA; CDR3 protein: CASSLPGRIYNEQFF; CDR3 DNA: TGTGCCAGCAGTTTACCGGGACGGATCTACAATGAGCAGTTCTTC
V gene: TRBV10-3; clone size: few; J gene: TRBJ2-7; D gene: NA; CDR3 protein: CAITPGEGYYEQYF; CDR3 DNA: TGTGCCATCACCCCTGGGGAAGGATACTACGAGCAGTACTTC
V gene: TRBV28; clone size: many; J gene: TRBJ2-5; D gene: TRBD2; CDR3 protein: CASSLLVAGLAGEETQYF; CDR3 DNA: TGTGCCAGCAGTTTATTAGTTGCTGGACTAGCGGGGGAAGAGACCCAGTACTTC
V gene: TRBV10-3; clone size: few; J gene: TRBJ2-1; D gene: TRBD1; CDR3 protein: CAISRQGSYNEQFF; CDR3 DNA: TGTGCCATCAGTCGACAGGGATCCTACAATGAGCAGTTCTTC
V gene: TRBV12-3/TRBV12-4; clone size: NA; J gene: TRBJ2-3; D gene: TRBD2; CDR3 protein: CASRRGTSTGTQYF; CDR3 DNA: TGTGCCAGCAGGCGGGGGACTAGCACAGGTACGCAGTATTTT
V gene: TRBV10-3; clone size: few; J gene: TRBJ2-3; D gene: TRBD2; CDR3 protein: CAIAYRTSGTDTQYF; CDR3 DNA: TGTGCCATCGCTTATCGGACTAGCGGGACAGATACGCAGTATTTT
V gene: TRBV6-2/TRBV6-3; clone size: many; J gene: TRBJ1-1; D gene: TRBD1; CDR3 protein: CASSSRQGDTEAFF; CDR3 DNA: TGTGCCAGCAGTTCTCGGCAGGGGGACACTGAAGCTTTCTTT
V gene: TRBV15; clone size: NA; J gene: TRBJ2-5; D gene: TRBD2; CDR3 protein: CATSRGYSSGIQETQYF; CDR3 DNA: TGTGCCACCAGCAGAGGGTACTCTAGCGGGATTCAAGAGACCCAGTACTTC
V gene: TRBV28; clone size: many; J gene: TRBJ2-1; D gene: NA; CDR3 protein: CASSGPSSYNEQFF; CDR3 DNA: TGTGCCAGCAGCGGACCCAGCTCCTACAATGAGCAGTTCTTC
V gene: TRBV28; clone size: many; J gene: TRBJ2-7; D gene: TRBD1; CDR3 protein: CASTPGQGMYEQYF; CDR3 DNA: TGTGCCAGCACCCCGGGACAGGGGATGTACGAGCAGTACTTC
V gene: TRBV4-3; clone size: few; J gene: TRBJ2-3; D gene: NA; CDR3 protein: CASSHQGSTDTQYF; CDR3 DNA: TGCGCCAGCAGCCATCAGGGAAGCACAGATACGCAGTATTTT
V gene: TRBV10-1; clone size: NA; J gene: TRBJ2-2; D gene: NA; CDR3 protein: CASSKLKGTTNTGELFF; CDR3 DNA: TGCGCCAGCAGTAAGCTCAAGGGGACGACTAACACCGGGGAGCTGTTTTTT
V gene: TRBV10-3; clone size: few; J gene: TRBJ1-2; D gene: TRBD1; CDR3 protein: CAISVLGQGGNGYTF; CDR3 DNA: TGTGCCATCAGTGTGCTGGGACAGGGGGGTAATGGCTACACCTTC
V gene: TRBV24-1; clone size: few; J gene: TRBJ1-1; D gene: NA; CDR3 protein: CATSDGEGGITEALF; CDR3 DNA: TGTGCCACCAGTGATGGGGAGGGGGGCATTACTGAAGCTCTCTTT
V gene: TRBV2; clone size: many; J gene: TRBJ2-7; D gene: TRBD2; CDR3 protein: CAGGLGTYEQYF; CDR3 DNA: TGTGCCGGCGGACTAGGAACCTACGAGCAGTACTTC
V gene: TRBV19; clone size: NA; J gene: TRBJ2-7; D gene: TRBD1; CDR3 protein: CASRLFATGSGHEQYF; CDR3 DNA: TGTGCCAGCAGACTATTTGCGACAGGGTCTGGCCACGAGCAGTACTTC
V gene: TRBV28; clone size: NA; J gene: TRBJ2-2; D gene: TRBD2; CDR3 protein: CASSTPGLAGIIANTGELFF; CDR3 DNA: TGTGCCAGCAGTACTCCGGGACTAGCGGGAATCATCGCGAACACCGGGGAGCTGTTTTTT
V gene: TRBV5-5; clone size: many; J gene: TRBJ2-3; D gene: TRBD1; CDR3 protein: CASSLRQGGSSSTDTQYF; CDR3 DNA: TGTGCCAGCAGCTTGCGACAGGGGGGCTCCTCTAGCACAGATACGCAGTATTTT
V gene: TRBV12-3/TRBV12-4; clone size: many; J gene: TRBJ2-7; D gene: NA; CDR3 protein: CASSLGYAYEQYF; CDR3 DNA: TGTGCCAGCAGTTTGGGCTATGCCTACGAGCAGTACTTC
V gene: TRBV27; clone size: NA; J gene: TRBJ2-6; D gene: TRBD2; CDR3 protein: CASSTSGGISGANVLTF; CDR3 DNA: TGTGCCAGCAGTACTAGCGGGGGGATCTCTGGGGCCAACGTCCTGACTTTC
V gene: TRBV6-9; clone size: NA; J gene: TRBJ1-6; D gene: TRBD1; CDR3 protein: CASSYKGTVNSPLHF; CDR3 DNA: TGTGCCAGCAGTTACAAGGGGACAGTTAATTCACCCCTCCACTTT
V gene: TRBV3-1; clone size: many; J gene: TRBJ1-5; D gene: NA; CDR3 protein: CASSPSSSRPQHF; CDR3 DNA: TGTGCCAGCAGCCCGTCAAGCTCACGGCCCCAGCATTTT
V gene: TRBV7-8; clone size: once; J gene: TRBJ2-3; D gene: NA; CDR3 protein: CASSLRTTQYF; CDR3 DNA: TGTGCCAGCAGCCTTCGGACGACGCAGTATTTT
V gene: TRBV15; clone size: many; J gene: TRBJ2-1; D gene: TRBD2; CDR3 protein: CATSTGTIRYNEQFF; CDR3 DNA: TGTGCCACCAGCACTGGGACTATCAGGTACAATGAGCAGTTCTTC
V gene: TRBV3-1; clone size: few; J gene: TRBJ1-2; D gene: TRBD1; CDR3 protein: CASSRRTGGGYTF; CDR3 DNA: TGTGCCAGCAGCCGCCGCACAGGGGGCGGCTACACCTTC
V gene: TRBV5-6; clone size: NA; J gene: TRBJ2-2; D gene: NA; CDR3 protein: CASSRDTYTGELFF; CDR3 DNA: TGTGCCAGCAGTCGGGACACCTACACCGGGGAGCTGTTTTTT
V gene: TRBV6-1; clone size: many; J gene: TRBJ1-1; D gene: TRBD1; CDR3 protein: CASSNARTGAAFF; CDR3 DNA: TGTGCCAGCAGTAACGCCAGGACAGGTGCTGCTTTCTTT
V gene: TRBV4-3; clone size: many; J gene: TRBJ2-1; D gene: NA; CDR3 protein: CASSQEGAGGYNEQFF; CDR3 DNA: TGCGCCAGCAGCCAAGAAGGAGCGGGTGGCTACAATGAGCAGTTCTTC
V gene: TRBV4-1; clone size: few; J gene: TRBJ2-7; D gene: NA; CDR3 protein: CASSQLWTEPNYEQYF; CDR3 DNA: TGCGCCAGCAGCCAATTATGGACAGAGCCTAACTACGAGCAGTACTTC
V gene: TRBV7-9; clone size: NA; J gene: TRBJ2-1; D gene: NA; CDR3 protein: CASSLDAATDEQFF; CDR3 DNA: TGTGCCAGCAGCTTAGACGCGGCCACGGATGAGCAGTTCTTC